What follows describes a single T cell receptor beta chain. Libraries were prepared by immunoSEQ multiplex PCR; TCRdb keeps only in-frame clonotypes and omits some of them. The sample lists 180,000 or so clones; 70% to 90% were seen once. Germline CDR1 and CDR2: SGHNT and YENEEA. The ends were cut back, 2 bases at V and 6 bases at J, with 8 bases in the middle. The CDR3 has 13 residues. The data are from a study of blood T cell repertoires in COVID-19. Sequenced input: peripheral blood. The rearrangement uses TRBV11-3 and TRBJ1-5; D gene unclear. This sequence originates from a human donor with active or convalescent COVID-19. The donor label of this sample is uncertain. The CDR3 DNA reads TGTGCCAGCAGCTTAAACCCCGGTCAGCCCCAGCATTTT. Protein product: CASSLNPGQPQHF.